This T cell receptor beta chain came from a study of CD4 and CD8 cells across lung adenocarcinoma regions. V gave up 0 bases and J gave up 2 bases, with 13 bases separating them. Per the germline V gene, CDR1 is MNHEY and CDR2 is SMNVEV (reference sequence). The CDR3 sequence is 16 residues long. MiXCR, run by TCRdb on the PCR reads, gives a single entry per CDR3 protein. The sample lists approximately 11,000 distinct CDR3 sequences; less than 70% were seen once. The patients had localized lung adenocarcinoma, a non-small cell subtype. There are many counts of this clonotype. The sequence was obtained from a male donor with lung adenocarcinoma. The CD4 and CD8 labels of this study may be unreliable. Sequencing input: CD4+ T cells from the center of a lung tumor. The gene calls are TRBV27 and TRBJ2-5; D is unclear. This CDR3 reads CASSLSWVLGQETQYF. The CDR3 DNA is TGTGCCAGCAGTTTATCCTGGGTTTTGGGGCAAGAGACCCAGTACTTC.